This is a list of T cell receptor beta chains from one sample in a study of beta chain features in type 1 diabetes. Repertoires were generated with immunoSEQ multiplex PCR, while TCRdb's copy carries only in-frame clones and drops some. The sample contains 350,000 to 450,000 clones, around 16% of which appear only once. Input material: naive CD4+ T cells from blood. Source of these receptors: a woman under 30 in good health. Both conserved end residues are part of each CDR3. The order of the fields is J gene, D gene, clone size, V gene, CDR3 protein, CDR3 DNA. A D gene is named only where the DNA matches it firmly. Clone size, where shown, is once, few, many, or a class for clones that have expanded.

>TRBJ2-1|TRBD1|few|TRBV28
CASSLSGTGAYNEQFF
TGTGCCAGCAGTCTCTCCGGGACAGGAGCCTACAATGAGCAGTTCTTC
>TRBJ2-7|TRBD2|few|TRBV30
CAWSVQAGPSEQYF
TGTGCCTGGAGTGTACAAGCGGGACCCAGCGAGCAGTACTTC
>TRBJ1-2|-|few|TRBV7-2
CASSSQGYYGYTF
TGTGCCAGCAGCTCCCAGGGTTATTATGGCTACACCTTC
>TRBJ2-5|TRBD1|few|TRBV5-4
CASSPRTGLETQYF
TGTGCCAGCAGCCCTCGGACAGGGTTGGAGACCCAGTACTTC
>TRBJ2-5|-|few|TRBV29-1
CSVVRERSTCDF
TGCAGCGTTGTTCGGGAAAGGAGTACTTGCGACTTC
>TRBJ1-1|-|few|TRBV4-3
CASSQDRRGRNTEAFF
TGCGCCAGCAGCCAAGATCGTAGGGGCAGGAACACTGAAGCTTTCTTT
>TRBJ2-5|TRBD1|-|TRBV7-3
CASSLDRDETQYF
TGTGCCAGCAGCCTGGACAGGGACGAGACCCAGTACTTC
>TRBJ1-2|-|few|TRBV19
CASTLNYGYTF
TGTGCCAGTACCCTAAACTATGGCTACACCTTC
>TRBJ1-2|-|-|TRBV6-1
CASSEPQNYGYTF
TGTGCCAGCAGTGAACCACAGAACTATGGCTACACCTTC
>TRBJ2-2|TRBD1|-|TRBV29-1
CSVRQGSPGELFF
TGCAGCGTTCGACAGGGGAGCCCCGGGGAGCTGTTTTTT
>TRBJ1-5|-|-|TRBV15
CATSTRRGSNQPQHF
TGTGCCACCAGCACACGCAGGGGAAGCAATCAGCCCCAGCATTTT
>TRBJ2-5|-|-|TRBV5-6
CASSRGQMGRETQYF
TGTGCCAGCAGCAGAGGACAGATGGGTAGGGAGACCCAGTACTTC
>TRBJ2-7|TRBD2|few|TRBV25-1
CASSLAGVYEQYF
TGTGCCAGCAGTCTAGCGGGAGTCTACGAGCAGTACTTC
>TRBJ2-3|TRBD1|few|TRBV11-2
CASSLRGPGQGRPDTQYF
TGTGCCAGCAGCTTGAGGGGGCCAGGGCAGGGGCGCCCAGATACGCAGTATTTT
>TRBJ2-5|-|-|TRBV30
CAWSSRLRLQETQYF
TGTGCCTGGAGTTCTCGACTACGCCTCCAAGAGACCCAGTACTTC
>TRBJ2-1|-|-|TRBV7-2
CASSPQMGPYNEQFF
TGTGCCAGCAGCCCCCAGATGGGGCCCTACAATGAGCAGTTCTTC
>TRBJ2-3|-|-|TRBV7-9
CASSQTQFTDTQYF
TGTGCCAGCAGCCAGACACAATTCACAGATACGCAGTATTTT
>TRBJ1-1|TRBD1|-|TRBV9
CASSVRGLTEAFF
TGTGCCAGCAGCGTCAGGGGGCTCACTGAAGCTTTCTTT
>TRBJ1-5|-|-|TRBV23-1
CASSPDRLMDSNQPQHF
TGCGCCAGCAGTCCAGACAGGCTGATGGATAGCAATCAGCCCCAGCATTTT
>TRBJ2-5|TRBD2|few|TRBV27
CASSLSASSGRYQETQYF
TGTGCCAGCAGTTTATCGGCTTCTAGCGGGAGGTACCAAGAGACCCAGTACTTC
>TRBJ2-2|-|-|TRBV18
CASSRPTNTGELFF
TGTGCCAGCTCTCGCCCTACGAACACCGGGGAGCTGTTTTTT
>TRBJ2-3|TRBD2|-|TRBV4-2
CASSPEGASGRGDTQYF
TGTGCCAGCAGCCCGGAAGGGGCTAGCGGGAGGGGCGATACGCAGTATTTT
>TRBJ2-5|-|-|TRBV6-5
CATGGLTGETQYF
TGTGCCACCGGGGGACTGACGGGTGAGACCCAGTACTTC
>TRBJ2-3|TRBD1|-|TRBV7-9
CASSFSTGGFTDTQYF
TGTGCCAGCAGCTTCTCGACAGGGGGTTTCACAGATACGCAGTATTTT
>TRBJ2-7|TRBD2|few|TRBV4-3
CASSQGRLAGVHEQYF
TGCGCCAGCAGCCAAGGGCGACTAGCGGGAGTGCACGAGCAGTACTTC
>TRBJ1-2|TRBD1|few|TRBV30
CAWTLRKGQGDYGYTF
TGTGCCTGGACCCTACGCAAGGGACAGGGAGACTATGGCTACACCTTC
>TRBJ1-1|TRBD1|few|TRBV7-9
CASSFTGGTEAFF
TGTGCCAGCAGCTTTACAGGGGGAACTGAAGCTTTCTTT
>TRBJ1-2|TRBD1|-|TRBV30
CAWGTGTGNRYTF
TGTGCCTGGGGTACCGGGACAGGGAATCGCTACACCTTC
>TRBJ1-2|-|-|TRBV30
CAWSIQILGDGYTF
TGTGCCTGGAGTATCCAGATTCTCGGGGATGGCTACACCTTC
>TRBJ1-1|TRBD1|-|TRBV19
CASSIPRTGGEAFF
TGTGCCAGTAGTATACCCAGGACAGGAGGTGAAGCTTTCTTT
>TRBJ1-5|-|-|TRBV4-2
CASSQERHSNQPQHF
TGTGCCAGCAGCCAAGAGCGGCACAGCAATCAGCCCCAGCATTTT
>TRBJ2-5|-|-|TRBV28
CASSSAFGTREQETQYF
TGTGCCAGCAGTTCCGCCTTTGGTACTAGAGAACAAGAGACCCAGTACTTC
>TRBJ2-3|TRBD2|-|TRBV7-9
CASSLGLAGAVADTQYF
TGTGCCAGCAGCCTTGGACTAGCGGGAGCGGTCGCAGATACGCAGTATTTT
>TRBJ2-1|TRBD2|few|TRBV6-5
CASRLLVEGGNEQFF
TGTGCCAGCAGGCTACTAGTAGAGGGAGGGAATGAGCAGTTCTTC
>TRBJ2-5|TRBD1|-|TRBV29-1
CSVGPGGLQGDQYF
TGCAGCGTTGGGCCAGGGGGTCTACAGGGTGACCAGTACTTC
>TRBJ1-1|-|-|TRBV5-4
CASSLREVNTEAFF
TGTGCCAGCAGCCTCCGCGAGGTGAACACTGAAGCTTTCTTT
>TRBJ2-1|-|few|TRBV7-2
CASSLLGGNEQFF
TGTGCCAGCAGCTTATTAGGCGGGAATGAGCAGTTCTTC
>TRBJ1-5|-|few|TRBV29-1
CSVRQGNQPQHF
TGCAGCGTTCGACAGGGCAATCAGCCCCAGCATTTT
>TRBJ2-7|-|-|TRBV28
CASGDRDSSYEQYF
TGTGCCAGCGGTGACCGGGACTCCTCCTACGAGCAGTACTTC
>TRBJ1-2|-|few|TRBV5-6
CASSLISSGGSYGYTF
TGTGCCAGCAGCTTAATCTCGTCGGGGGGCAGCTATGGCTACACCTTC
>TRBJ2-7|TRBD2|-|TRBV6-1
CASRGGTPSYEQYF
TGTGCCAGCAGGGGGGGGACGCCGTCCTACGAGCAGTACTTC
>TRBJ2-7|-|few|TRBV29-1
CSAMRLGTYEQYF
TGCAGCGCTATGCGGCTCGGCACCTACGAGCAGTACTTC
>TRBJ1-1|TRBD1|-|TRBV27
CASSLRQGRGTEAFF
TGTGCCAGCAGCCTTAGACAGGGGCGGGGCACTGAAGCTTTCTTT
>TRBJ1-2|TRBD1|few|TRBV30
CASTGQSLSNYGYTF
TGTGCCTCGACGGGACAGTCACTCTCTAACTATGGCTACACCTTC
>TRBJ2-1|-|-|TRBV27
CASSRGYGSSDEQFF
TGTGCCAGCAGTCGGGGGTATGGTAGCAGCGATGAGCAGTTCTTC
>TRBJ2-1|TRBD2|few|TRBV7-2
CASSLGPREDEQFF
TGTGCCAGCAGCTTAGGTCCGCGGGAGGATGAGCAGTTCTTC
>TRBJ2-5|-|few|TRBV6-5
CASSSQYRQIQETQYF
TGTGCCAGCAGTTCCCAATACCGACAGATACAAGAGACCCAGTACTTC
>TRBJ1-1|-|-|TRBV30
CAWSRGQANTEAFF
TGTGCCTGGAGTAGAGGACAAGCGAACACTGAAGCTTTCTTT
>TRBJ2-5|TRBD2|few|TRBV7-9
CASSFGLAGPETQYF
TGTGCCAGCAGCTTCGGACTAGCGGGACCAGAGACCCAGTACTTC
>TRBJ2-7|TRBD1|few|TRBV6-6
CASSPTGGSYGEYF
TGTGCCAGCAGTCCTACAGGGGGCTCCTACGGGGAGTACTTC
>TRBJ2-1|TRBD2|-|TRBV11-2
CASRRGLAGINEQFF
TGTGCCAGCAGGCGCGGACTAGCGGGAATCAATGAGCAGTTCTTC
>TRBJ2-1|-|few|TRBV19
CASHPIGRTEQFF
TGTGCCAGTCACCCGATCGGACGGACAGAGCAGTTCTTC
>TRBJ2-3|TRBD2|-|TRBV28
CASSLLAGFDSSSQYF
TGTGCCAGCAGTTTGCTAGCGGGATTTGACTCGAGTTCGCAGTATTTT
>TRBJ2-3|TRBD2|few|TRBV29-1
CSVDGPAGDTDTQYF
TGCAGCGTTGACGGTCCAGCGGGGGACACAGATACGCAGTATTTT
>TRBJ1-5|-|-|TRBV7-2
CASSLASGQPQHF
TGTGCCAGCAGCTTAGCGTCAGGGCAGCCCCAGCATTTT
>TRBJ1-2|TRBD1|-|TRBV6-5
CASSSGQGYGYTF
TGTGCCAGCAGTTCGGGACAGGGTTATGGCTACACCTTC
>TRBJ1-4|-|-|TRBV7-9
CASSLVREKLFF
TGTGCCAGCAGCTTGGTGCGGGAAAAACTGTTTTTT
>TRBJ1-5|-|few|TRBV14
CASSPGGARQPQHF
TGTGCCAGCAGCCCGGGGGGGGCACGGCAGCCCCAGCATTTT